This T cell receptor (beta chain) was observed in a study of monozygotic twins with inflammatory bowel disease. CDR1 is KGHDR, CDR2 SFDVKD, per germline. This CDR3 contains 15 residues. TCRdb processed the 5' RACE reads again and assigns one entry to each CDR3 protein, with no DNA. The sample has some 170,000 distinct CDR3 sequences; the top ten hold approximately 7.4%. The sample taken for sequencing was blood. The gene calls are TRBV24-1 and TRBJ2-5; the TCRdb call, TRBD2, lacks DNA for checking. The sequence came from a human donor with ulcerative colitis or Crohn's disease, or a healthy co-twin of an affected twin (not recorded which). CDR3 region: CATSRSGMHQETQYF.